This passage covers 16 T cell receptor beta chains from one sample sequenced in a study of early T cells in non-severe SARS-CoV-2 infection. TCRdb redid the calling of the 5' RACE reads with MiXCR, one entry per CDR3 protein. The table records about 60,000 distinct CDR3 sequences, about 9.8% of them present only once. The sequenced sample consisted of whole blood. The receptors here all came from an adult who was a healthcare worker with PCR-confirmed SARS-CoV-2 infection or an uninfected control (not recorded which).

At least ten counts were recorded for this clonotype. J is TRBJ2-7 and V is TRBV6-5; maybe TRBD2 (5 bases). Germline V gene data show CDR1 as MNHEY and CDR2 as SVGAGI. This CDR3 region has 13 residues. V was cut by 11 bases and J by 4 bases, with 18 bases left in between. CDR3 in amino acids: CASRDTNVYEQYF. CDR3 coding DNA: TGTGCCTCCCGGGATACTAATGTTTACGAGCAGTACTTC.

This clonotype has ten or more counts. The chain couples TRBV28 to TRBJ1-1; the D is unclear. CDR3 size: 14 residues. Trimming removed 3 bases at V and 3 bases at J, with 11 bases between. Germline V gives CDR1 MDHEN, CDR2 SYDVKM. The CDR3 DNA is TGTGCCAGCAGTTTGAGGGCCGGGGACACTGAAGCTTTCTTT. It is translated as CASSLRAGDTEAFF.

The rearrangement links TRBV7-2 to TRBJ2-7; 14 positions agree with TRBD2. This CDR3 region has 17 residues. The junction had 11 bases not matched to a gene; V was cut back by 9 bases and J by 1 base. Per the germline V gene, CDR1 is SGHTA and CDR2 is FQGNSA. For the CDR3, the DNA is TGTGCCAGACTGCCGGGACTAGCGGGAGTTGGATCCTACGAGCAGTACTTC. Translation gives CARLPGLAGVGSYEQYF.

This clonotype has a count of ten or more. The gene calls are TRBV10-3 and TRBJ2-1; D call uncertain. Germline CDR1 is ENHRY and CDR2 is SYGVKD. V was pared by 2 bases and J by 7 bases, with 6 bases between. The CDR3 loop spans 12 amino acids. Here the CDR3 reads CAISEGDNEQFF. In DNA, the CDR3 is TGTGCCATCAGTGAGGGGGATAATGAGCAGTTCTTC.

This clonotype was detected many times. The CDR3 region has the DNA TGCAGTGCTAAGTTGGCAAATCAGCCCCAGCATTTT. Translating gives CSAKLANQPQHF. This chain links TRBV20-1 with TRBJ1-5; D is ambiguous. The germline V and J ends were trimmed by 4 bases and 4 bases, with 8 bases remaining between them. The germline V gene encodes CDR1 DFQATT and CDR2 SNEGSKA (reference sequence). CDR3 length equals 12 residues.

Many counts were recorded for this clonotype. Here the CDR3 DNA reads TGTGCCAGCGAGAGGGACACCTATGGCTACACCTTC. Translated, it gives CASERDTYGYTF. The genes are TRBV28 and TRBJ1-2; tentative D call: TRBD1 (6 bases). V was shortened by 8 bases and J by 4 bases, with 11 bases between the two germline ends. The CDR3 is made up of 12 amino acids. The germline gives CDR1 MDHEN, CDR2 SYDVKM.

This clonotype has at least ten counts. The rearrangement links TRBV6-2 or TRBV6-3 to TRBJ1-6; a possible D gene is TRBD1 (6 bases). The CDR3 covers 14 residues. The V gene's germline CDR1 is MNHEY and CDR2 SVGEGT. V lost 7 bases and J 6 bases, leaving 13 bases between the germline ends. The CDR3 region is CASIGTTRNSPLHF. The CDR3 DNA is TGTGCCAGCATCGGGACAACACGTAATTCACCCCTCCACTTT.

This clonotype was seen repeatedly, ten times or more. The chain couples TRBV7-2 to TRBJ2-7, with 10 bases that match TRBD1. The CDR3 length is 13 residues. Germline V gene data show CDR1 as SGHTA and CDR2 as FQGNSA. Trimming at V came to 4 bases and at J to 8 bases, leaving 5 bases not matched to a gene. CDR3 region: CASSSQTGGQQYF. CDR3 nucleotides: TGTGCCAGCAGCTCTCAGACAGGGGGCCAGCAGTACTTC. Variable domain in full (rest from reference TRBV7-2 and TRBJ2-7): GAGVSQSPSNKVTEKGKDVELRCDPISGHTALYWYRQSLGQGLEFLIYFQGNSAPDKSGLPSDRFSAERTGGSVSTLTIQRTQQEDSAVYLCASSSQTGGQQYFGPGTRLTVT.

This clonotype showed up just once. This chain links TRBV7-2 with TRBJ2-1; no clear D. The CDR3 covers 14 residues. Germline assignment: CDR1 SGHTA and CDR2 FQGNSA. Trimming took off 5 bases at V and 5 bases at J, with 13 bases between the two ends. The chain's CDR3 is CASSLTTWDNEQFF. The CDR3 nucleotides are TGTGCCAGCAGCCTCACTACCTGGGACAATGAGCAGTTCTTC.

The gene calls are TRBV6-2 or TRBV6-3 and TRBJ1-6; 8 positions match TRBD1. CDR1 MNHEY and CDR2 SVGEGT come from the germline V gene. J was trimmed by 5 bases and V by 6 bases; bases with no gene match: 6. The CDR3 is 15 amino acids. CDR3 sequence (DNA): TGTGCCAGCAGCCGTGGGACAGGACATAATTCACCCCTCCACTTT. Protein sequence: CASSRGTGHNSPLHF.

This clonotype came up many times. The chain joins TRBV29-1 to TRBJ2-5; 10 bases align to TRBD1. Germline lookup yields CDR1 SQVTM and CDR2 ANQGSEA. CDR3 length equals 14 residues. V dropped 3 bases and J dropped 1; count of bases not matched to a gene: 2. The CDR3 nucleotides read TGCAGCGTTGACCGGGACAGGGGCCAAGAGACCCAGTACTTC. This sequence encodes CSVDRDRGQETQYF.

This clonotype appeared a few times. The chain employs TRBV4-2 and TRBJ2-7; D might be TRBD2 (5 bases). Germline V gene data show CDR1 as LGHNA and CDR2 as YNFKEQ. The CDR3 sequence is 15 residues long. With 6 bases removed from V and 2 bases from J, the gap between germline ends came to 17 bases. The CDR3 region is CASSVRASIPYEQYF. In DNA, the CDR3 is TGTGCCAGCAGTGTGCGGGCATCAATCCCCTACGAGCAGTACTTC.

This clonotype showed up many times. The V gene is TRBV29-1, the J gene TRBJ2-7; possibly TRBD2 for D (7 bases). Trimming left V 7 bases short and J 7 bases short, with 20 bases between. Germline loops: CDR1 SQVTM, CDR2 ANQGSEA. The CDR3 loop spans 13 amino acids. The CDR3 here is CSASVGGRREQYF. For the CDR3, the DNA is TGCAGCGCCTCCGTCGGGGGGCGGAGGGAGCAGTACTTC.

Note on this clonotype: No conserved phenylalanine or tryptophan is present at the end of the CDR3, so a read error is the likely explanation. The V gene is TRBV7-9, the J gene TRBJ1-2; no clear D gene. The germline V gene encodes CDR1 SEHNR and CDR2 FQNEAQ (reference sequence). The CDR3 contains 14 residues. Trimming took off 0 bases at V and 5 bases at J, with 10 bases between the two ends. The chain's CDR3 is CASSLAGTGYGYTL. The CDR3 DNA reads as TGTGCCAGCAGCTTAGCCGGCACGGGATATGGCTACACCCTC.

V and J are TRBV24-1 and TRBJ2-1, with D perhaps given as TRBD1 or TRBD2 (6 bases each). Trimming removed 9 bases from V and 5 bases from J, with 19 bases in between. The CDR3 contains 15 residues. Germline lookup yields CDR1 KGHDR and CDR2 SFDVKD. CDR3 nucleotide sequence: TGTGCCACCGGAGGTAGTGATCGGGGGCACAATGAGCAGTTCTTC. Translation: CATGGSDRGHNEQFF.

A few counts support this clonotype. In nucleotides, the CDR3 is TGCGCCAGCAGCCAAGATACAGGCAGCTATGAAGAGCAGTTCTTC. This encodes CASSQDTGSYEEQFF. This chain uses TRBV4-3 with TRBJ2-1; D perhaps matches TRBD1 (5 bases). This CDR3 contains 15 residues. CDR1 and CDR2 from the germline V gene are LGHNA and YSLEER. Between the trimmed V and J ends, which lost 0 bases and 10 bases, there was a span of 16 bases.